What follows is one T cell receptor (beta chain) and its context. What it recognizes is unknown. With 60 Vbeta and 13 Jbeta primers, the PCR was carried out. Profiling relied on immunoSEQ multiplex PCR, and the TCRdb table lists in-frame clones only, not all of them. The profile shows some 140,000 clones, roughly 80% of them singletons. The data derive from a study of cytomegalovirus exposure and HLA in healthy donors. About the research overall: The Caucasian-associated ancestry cluster contained approximately 81% of the 300 to 400 genotyped donors. The study's findings and limits: In the analysis, some V segments, TRBV6-2 and TRBV6-3 included, were excluded as indistinguishable. More clonal expansion characterized HLA-associated TCR beta chains than equally common others in a later analysis.

Participants comprised healthy donors of bone marrow. J lost 4 bases, V lost 0 bases, and 5 bases had no gene match. The CDR3 runs 15 residues. Germline CDR1 LNHDA, CDR2 SQIVND (reference sequence). The sequencing input was PBMCs. The chain carries TRBV19 and TRBJ1-2, with 7 nucleotides matching TRBD1. This receptor was obtained from a man between 25 and 39 years old in good health and CMV-seronegative. CDR3 nucleotides: TGTGCCAGTAGTATAGAGGTACGGACAGGCTATGGCTACACCTTC. Translated, it gives CASSIEVRTGYGYTF. Full variable domain (missing parts from reference TRBV19 and TRBJ1-2): DGGITQSPKYLFRKEGQNVTLSCEQNLNHDAMYWYRQDPGQGLRLIYYSQIVNDFQKGDIAEGYSVSREKKESFPLTVTSAQKNPTAFYLCASSIEVRTGYGYTFGSGTRLTVV.